This T cell receptor (beta chain) was profiled in a study of shared clonotypes between healthy human individuals. Study-wide results and caveats: Only blood was sampled, and tissue TCR repertoires likely differ from blood ones.

Researchers ran the assay at a deep level. Genomic DNA of each subset was evenly split across several immunoSEQ plates. Clones were read by immunoSEQ multiplex PCR, and TCRdb kept only the in-frame ones, dropping some. The sample lists about 460,000 clones; more than 70% were seen once. This CDR3 spans 16 amino acids. The V gene's germline CDR1 is MGHRA and CDR2 YSYEKL. The junction had 9 bases not matched to a gene; V was cut back by 0 bases and J by 4 bases. All of the donors resided in Nashville, Tennessee, and each was a Caucasian adult. As to this clone: Its specificity is not known.

This chain links TRBV4-1 with TRBJ2-7; 7 nucleotides agree with TRBD2. This receptor was identified in a woman between 35 and 50 years old in good health. Some clones in this sample may be carry-over from other donors' samples. The specimen sequenced was PBMCs. CDR3 sequence reads: CASSQDSTGGSYEQYF. For the CDR3, the DNA is TGCGCCAGCAGCCAAGACTCGACTGGCGGGAGTTACGAGCAGTACTTC.